This entry concerns a single T cell receptor (beta chain). What it binds is not known. With a J-beta primer mix and a sample-barcoded 5' primer, a second PCR ran about 6 to 11 cycles. One entry per CDR3 protein results from TCRdb running MiXCR on the 5' RACE reads. The sample holds approximately 800,000 distinct CDR3 sequences, 62% seen once. This entry belongs to a study of blood T cells in healthy people across ages. CDR1 is MNHEY and CDR2 is SMNVEV in the germline V gene (reference sequence). The CDR3 has 17 residues. Study outcomes and limitations: Both higher diversity and more naive CD4+ cells marked long-lived donors when set against aged donors. Unsorted PBMC input precluded a conclusive naive versus antigen-experienced comparison. With age, beta diversity per million T cells declined roughly linearly, significantly by roughly 40.

Caucasian, healthy and from Russia, the donors were aged between about 6 and 90. The sequence derives from a man younger than 45 in good health. The chain couples TRBV27 to TRBJ2-7, with 8 bases aligning to TRBD1. TRBJ2-5 matches the DNA end more closely, so the J call is doubtful. Material: blood. CDR3 region: CASSLSPATGGQETQYF. As DNA, the CDR3 is TGTGCCAGCAGTTTATCTCCCGCCACAGGGGGCCAAGAGACCCAGTACTTC.